This TCR beta chain derives from a study of chemoradiotherapy in HPV16-positive cancers. The study, taken as a whole, reports: Only two HPV16-positive patients supplied the functional HPV-specificity definition. In HPV16-positive patients, HPV-responsive T-cell expansion tracked better recurrence-free survival.

In the case of this clone: Its target is not known.

CDR1 is KGHSH, CDR2 LQKENI, per germline. J was trimmed by 5 bases and V by 2 bases; bases with no gene match: 4. The CDR3 contains 15 residues. Repertoires were sampled repeatedly during chemoradiotherapy. Measured with immunoSEQ multiplex PCR; TCRdb has only the in-frame clones, and not every one. The sample has approximately 2,100 clones, nearly 90% seen once. This TCR derives from a human donor with HPV-associated anogenital cancer. The source material was tumor tissue, sampled from a patient who underwent chemoradiotherapy. J is TRBJ2-3 and V is TRBV18; TRBD2 matches 10 bases. The CDR3 here is CASSPVVAGGDTQYF. CDR3 coding DNA: TGTGCCAGCTCACCAGTAGTAGCGGGGGGAGATACGCAGTATTTT. Using reference TRBV18 and TRBJ2-3 for the parts outside the CDR3, the full variable domain is NAGVMQNPRHLVRRRGQEARLRCSPMKGHSHVYWYRQLPEEGLKFMVYLQKENIIDESGMPKERFSAEFPKEGPSILRIQQVVRGDSAAYFCASSPVVAGGDTQYFGPGTRLTVL.